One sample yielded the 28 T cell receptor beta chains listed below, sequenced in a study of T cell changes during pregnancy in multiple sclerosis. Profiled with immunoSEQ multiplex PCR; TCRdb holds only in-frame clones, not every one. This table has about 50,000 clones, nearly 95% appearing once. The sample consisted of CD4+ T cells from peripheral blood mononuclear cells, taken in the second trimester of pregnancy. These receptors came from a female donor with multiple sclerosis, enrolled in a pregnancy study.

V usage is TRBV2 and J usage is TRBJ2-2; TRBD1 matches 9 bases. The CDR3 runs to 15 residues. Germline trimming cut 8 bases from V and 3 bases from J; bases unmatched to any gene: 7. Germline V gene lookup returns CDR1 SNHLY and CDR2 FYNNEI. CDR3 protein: CASSPGQGYTGELFF. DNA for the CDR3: TGTGCCAGCTCTCCGGGACAGGGTTACACCGGGGAGCTGTTTTTT.

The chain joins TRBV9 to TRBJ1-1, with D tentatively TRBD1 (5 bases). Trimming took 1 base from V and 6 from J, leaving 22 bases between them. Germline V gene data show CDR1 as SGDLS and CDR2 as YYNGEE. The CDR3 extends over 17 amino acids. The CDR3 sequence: CASSVFLGRGDEAEAFF. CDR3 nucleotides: TGTGCCAGCAGCGTATTTCTCGGGCGGGGGGACGAGGCTGAAGCTTTCTTT.

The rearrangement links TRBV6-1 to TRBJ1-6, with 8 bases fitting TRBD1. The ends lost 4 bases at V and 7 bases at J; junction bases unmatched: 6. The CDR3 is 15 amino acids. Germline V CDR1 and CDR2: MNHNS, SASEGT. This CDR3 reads CASSGGQGSNSPLHF. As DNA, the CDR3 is TGTGCCAGCAGTGGAGGACAGGGCAGCAATTCACCCCTCCACTTT.

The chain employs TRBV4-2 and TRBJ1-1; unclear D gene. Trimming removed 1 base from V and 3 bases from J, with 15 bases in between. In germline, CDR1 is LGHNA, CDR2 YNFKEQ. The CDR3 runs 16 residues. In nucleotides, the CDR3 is TGTGCCAGCAGCCAAGTAGGCGGGCCAGTCGACACTGAAGCTTTCTTT. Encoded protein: CASSQVGGPVDTEAFF.

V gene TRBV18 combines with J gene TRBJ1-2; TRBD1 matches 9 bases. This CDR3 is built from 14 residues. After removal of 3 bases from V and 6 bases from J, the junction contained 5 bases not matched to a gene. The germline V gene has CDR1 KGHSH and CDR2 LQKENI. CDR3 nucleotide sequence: TGTGCCAGCTCACCGGCGGACAGGGGCGATGGCTACACCTTC. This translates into CASSPADRGDGYTF.

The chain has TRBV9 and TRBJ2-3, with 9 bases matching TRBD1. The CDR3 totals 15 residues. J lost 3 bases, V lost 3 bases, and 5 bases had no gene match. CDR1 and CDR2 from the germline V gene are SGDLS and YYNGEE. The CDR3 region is CASSGQGVGTDTQYF. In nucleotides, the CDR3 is TGTGCCAGCAGCGGACAGGGGGTGGGGACAGATACGCAGTATTTT.

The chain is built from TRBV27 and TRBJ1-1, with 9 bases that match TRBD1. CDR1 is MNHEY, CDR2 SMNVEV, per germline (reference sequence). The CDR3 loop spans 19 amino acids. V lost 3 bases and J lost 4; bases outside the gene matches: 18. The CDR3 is CASSFLGQGKKGRGTEAFF. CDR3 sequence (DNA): TGTGCCAGCAGTTTTCTTGGACAGGGGAAAAAAGGACGGGGCACTGAAGCTTTCTTT.

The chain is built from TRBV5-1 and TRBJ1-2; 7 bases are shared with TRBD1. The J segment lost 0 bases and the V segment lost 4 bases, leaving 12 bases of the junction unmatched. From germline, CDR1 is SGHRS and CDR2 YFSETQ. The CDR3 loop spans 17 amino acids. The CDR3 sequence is CASSLSGTARPNYGYTF. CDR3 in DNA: TGCGCCAGCAGCCTCTCCGGGACAGCGAGGCCTAACTATGGCTACACCTTC. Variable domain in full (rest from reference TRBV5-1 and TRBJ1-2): KAGVTQTPRYLIKTRGQQVTLSCSPISGHRSVSWYQQTPGQGLQFLFEYFSETQRNKGNFPGRFSGRQFSNSRSEMNVSTLELGDSALYLCASSLSGTARPNYGYTFGSGTRLTVV.

CDR3 amino acids: CASSWGTGLGNEQFF. DNA for the CDR3: TGTGCCAGCAGTTGGGGGACAGGCCTAGGAAATGAGCAGTTCTTC. This chain joins TRBV6-1 and TRBJ2-1; 8 nucleotides line up with TRBD1. This CDR3 has 15 amino acids. Trimming took 5 bases from V and 7 from J; bases not matched to a gene: 10. CDR1 and CDR2 from the germline V gene are MNHNS and SASEGT.

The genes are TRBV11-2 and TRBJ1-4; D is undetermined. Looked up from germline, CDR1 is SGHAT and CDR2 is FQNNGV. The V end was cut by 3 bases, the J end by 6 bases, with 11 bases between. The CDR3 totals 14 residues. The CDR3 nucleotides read TGTGCCAGCAGCTTCTCGCCGAGGGATGAAAAACTGTTTTTT. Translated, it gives CASSFSPRDEKLFF.

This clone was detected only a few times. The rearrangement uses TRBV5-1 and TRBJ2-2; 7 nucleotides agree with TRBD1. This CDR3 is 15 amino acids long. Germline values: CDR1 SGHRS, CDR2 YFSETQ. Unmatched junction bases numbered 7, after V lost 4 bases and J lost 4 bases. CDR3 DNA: TGCGCCAGCAGCCCGGACAGGTCCCTCACCGGGGAGCTGTTTTTT. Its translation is CASSPDRSLTGELFF.

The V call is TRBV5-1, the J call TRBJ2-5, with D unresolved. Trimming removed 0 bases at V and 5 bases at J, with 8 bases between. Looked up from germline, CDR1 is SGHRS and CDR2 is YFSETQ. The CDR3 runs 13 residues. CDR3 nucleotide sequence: TGCGCCAGCAGCTTGGGGGCTCGGGAGACCCAGTACTTC. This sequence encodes CASSLGARETQYF. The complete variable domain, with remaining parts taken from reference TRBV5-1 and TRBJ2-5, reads KAGVTQTPRYLIKTRGQQVTLSCSPISGHRSVSWYQQTPGQGLQFLFEYFSETQRNKGNFPGRFSGRQFSNSRSEMNVSTLELGDSALYLCASSLGARETQYFGPGTRLLVL.

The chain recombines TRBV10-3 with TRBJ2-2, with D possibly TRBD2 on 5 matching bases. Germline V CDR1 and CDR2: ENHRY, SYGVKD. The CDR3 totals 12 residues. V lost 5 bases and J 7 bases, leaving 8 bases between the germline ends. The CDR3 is CAISTGNGELFF. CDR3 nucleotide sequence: TGTGCCATCAGTACGGGAAACGGGGAGCTGTTTTTT.

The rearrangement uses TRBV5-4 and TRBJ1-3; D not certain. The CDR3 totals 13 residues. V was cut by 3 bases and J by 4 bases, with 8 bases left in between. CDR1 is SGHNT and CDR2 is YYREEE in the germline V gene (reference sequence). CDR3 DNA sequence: TGTGCCAGCAGCTACATTCAGGGAAACACCATATATTTT. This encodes CASSYIQGNTIYF.

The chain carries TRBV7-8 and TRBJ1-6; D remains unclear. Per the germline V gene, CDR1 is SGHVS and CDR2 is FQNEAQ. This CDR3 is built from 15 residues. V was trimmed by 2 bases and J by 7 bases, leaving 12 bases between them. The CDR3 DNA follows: TGTGCCAGCAGCTTAAGGGAGGGTACCAATTCACCCCTCCACTTT. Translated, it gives CASSLREGTNSPLHF.

Written as DNA, the CDR3 is TGCGCCAGCAGCCTCGAGGGTGGGTCTGAAGCTTTCTTT. Encoded protein: CASSLEGGSEAFF. The V call is TRBV4-1, the J call TRBJ1-1; no firm D call. Trimming took off 4 bases at V and 6 bases at J, with 12 bases between the two ends. The CDR3 is made up of 13 amino acids. From germline, CDR1 is MGHRA and CDR2 YSYEKL.

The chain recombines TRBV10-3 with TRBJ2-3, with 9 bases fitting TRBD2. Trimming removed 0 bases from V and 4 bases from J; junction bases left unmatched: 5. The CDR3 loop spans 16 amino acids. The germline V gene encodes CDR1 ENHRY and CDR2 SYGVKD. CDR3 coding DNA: TGTGCCATCAGTGAGTCATATGCGGGGGGGGCAGATACGCAGTATTTT. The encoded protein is CAISESYAGGADTQYF.

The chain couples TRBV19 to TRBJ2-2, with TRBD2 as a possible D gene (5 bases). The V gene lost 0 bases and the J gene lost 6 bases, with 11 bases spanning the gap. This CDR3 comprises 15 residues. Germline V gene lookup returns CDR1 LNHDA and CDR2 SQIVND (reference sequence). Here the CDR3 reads CASSIDPGFPGELFF. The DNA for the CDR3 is TGTGCCAGTAGTATAGATCCGGGGTTCCCCGGGGAGCTGTTTTTT.

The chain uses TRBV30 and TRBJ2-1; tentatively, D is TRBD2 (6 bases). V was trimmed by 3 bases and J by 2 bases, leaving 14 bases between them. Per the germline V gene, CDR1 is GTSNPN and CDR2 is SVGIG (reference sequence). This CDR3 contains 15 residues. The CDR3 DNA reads TGTGCCTGGAGCCCCGGGGCGGGAACCTACAATGAGCAGTTCTTC. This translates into CAWSPGAGTYNEQFF.

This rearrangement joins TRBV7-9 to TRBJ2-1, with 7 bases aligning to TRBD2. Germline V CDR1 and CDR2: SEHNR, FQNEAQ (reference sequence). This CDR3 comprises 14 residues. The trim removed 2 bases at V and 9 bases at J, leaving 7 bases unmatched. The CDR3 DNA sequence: TGTGCCAGCAGCTTAAAGAGACTAGCCTCTGAGCAGTTCTTC. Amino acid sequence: CASSLKRLASEQFF.

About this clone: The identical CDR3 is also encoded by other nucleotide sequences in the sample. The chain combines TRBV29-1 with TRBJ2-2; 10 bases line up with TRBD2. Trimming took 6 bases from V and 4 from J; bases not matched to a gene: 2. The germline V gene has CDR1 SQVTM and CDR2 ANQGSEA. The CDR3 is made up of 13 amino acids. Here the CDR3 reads CSVRLAGTGELFF. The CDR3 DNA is TGCAGCGTGCGACTAGCGGGCACCGGGGAGCTGTTTTTT.

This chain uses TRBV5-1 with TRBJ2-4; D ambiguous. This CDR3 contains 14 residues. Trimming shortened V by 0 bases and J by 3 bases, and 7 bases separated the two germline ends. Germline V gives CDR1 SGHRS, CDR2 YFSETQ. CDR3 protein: CASSLAIDKNIQYF. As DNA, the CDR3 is TGCGCCAGCAGCTTGGCCATAGACAAAAACATTCAGTACTTC.

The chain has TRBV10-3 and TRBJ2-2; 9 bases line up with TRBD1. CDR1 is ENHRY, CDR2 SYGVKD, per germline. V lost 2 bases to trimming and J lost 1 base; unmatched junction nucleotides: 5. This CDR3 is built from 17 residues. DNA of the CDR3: TGTGCCATCAGTGAGCGGGGACAGGGCTTGAACACCGGGGAGCTGTTTTTT. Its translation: CAISERGQGLNTGELFF.

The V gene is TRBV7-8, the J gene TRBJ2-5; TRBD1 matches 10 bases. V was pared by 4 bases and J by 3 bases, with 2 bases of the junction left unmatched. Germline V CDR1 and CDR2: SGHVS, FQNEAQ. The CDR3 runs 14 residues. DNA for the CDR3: TGTGCCAGCAGCTCCGGACAGGGGGAAGAGACCCAGTACTTC. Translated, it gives CASSSGQGEETQYF.

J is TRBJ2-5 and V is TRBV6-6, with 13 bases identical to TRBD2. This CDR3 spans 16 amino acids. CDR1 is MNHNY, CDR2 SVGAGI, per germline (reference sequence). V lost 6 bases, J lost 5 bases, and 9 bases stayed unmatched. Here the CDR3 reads CASRKGLAGSWETQYF. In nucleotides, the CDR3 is TGTGCCAGCAGGAAGGGACTAGCGGGGTCTTGGGAGACCCAGTACTTC.

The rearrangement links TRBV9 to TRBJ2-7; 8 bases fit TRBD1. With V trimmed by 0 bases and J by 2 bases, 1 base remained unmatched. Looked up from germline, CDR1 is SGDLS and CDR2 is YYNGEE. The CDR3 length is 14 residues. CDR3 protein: CASSVGTGTYEQYF. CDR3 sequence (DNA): TGTGCCAGCAGCGTAGGGACAGGGACCTACGAGCAGTACTTC.

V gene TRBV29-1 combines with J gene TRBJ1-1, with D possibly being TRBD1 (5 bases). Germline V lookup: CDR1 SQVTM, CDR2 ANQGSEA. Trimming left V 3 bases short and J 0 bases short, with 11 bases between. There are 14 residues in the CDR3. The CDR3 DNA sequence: TGCAGCGTTGACTCTCTGGGGCTGAACACTGAAGCTTTCTTT. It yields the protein CSVDSLGLNTEAFF.

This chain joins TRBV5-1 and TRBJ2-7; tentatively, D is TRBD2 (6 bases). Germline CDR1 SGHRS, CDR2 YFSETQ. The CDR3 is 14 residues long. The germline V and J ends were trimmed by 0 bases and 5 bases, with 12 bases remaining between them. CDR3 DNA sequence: TGCGCCAGCAGCTTGGAGGCGGGGTTCAACGAGCAGTACTTC. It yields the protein CASSLEAGFNEQYF.